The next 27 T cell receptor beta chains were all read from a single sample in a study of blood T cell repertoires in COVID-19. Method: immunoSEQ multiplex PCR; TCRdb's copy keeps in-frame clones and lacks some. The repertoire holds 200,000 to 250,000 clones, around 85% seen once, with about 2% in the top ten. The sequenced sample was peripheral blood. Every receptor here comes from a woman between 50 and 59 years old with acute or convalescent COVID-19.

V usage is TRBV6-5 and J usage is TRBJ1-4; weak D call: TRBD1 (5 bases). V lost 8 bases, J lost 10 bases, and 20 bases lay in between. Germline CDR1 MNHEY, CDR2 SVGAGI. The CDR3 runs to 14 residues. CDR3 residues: CASRPVLDGAKLFF. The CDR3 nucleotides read TGTGCCAGCCGCCCTGTTCTCGATGGGGCAAAACTGTTTTTT.

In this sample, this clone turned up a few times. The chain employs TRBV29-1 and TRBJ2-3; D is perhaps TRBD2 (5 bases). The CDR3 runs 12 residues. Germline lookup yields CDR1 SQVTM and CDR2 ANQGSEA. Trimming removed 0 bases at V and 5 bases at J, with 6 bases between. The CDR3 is CSVEDRGDTQYF. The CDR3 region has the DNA TGCAGCGTTGAAGATCGGGGAGATACGCAGTATTTT.

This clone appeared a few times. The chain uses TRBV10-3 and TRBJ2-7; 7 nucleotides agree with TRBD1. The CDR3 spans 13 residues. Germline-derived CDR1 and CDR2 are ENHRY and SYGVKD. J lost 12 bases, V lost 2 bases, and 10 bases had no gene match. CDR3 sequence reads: CAISEGTVGVRYF. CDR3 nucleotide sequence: TGTGCCATCAGTGAGGGGACAGTGGGGGTACGGTACTTC.

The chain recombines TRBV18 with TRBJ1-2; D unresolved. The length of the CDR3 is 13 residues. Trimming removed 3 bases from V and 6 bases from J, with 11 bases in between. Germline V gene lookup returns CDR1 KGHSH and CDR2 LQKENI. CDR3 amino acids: CASSPLPPDGYTF. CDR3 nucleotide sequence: TGTGCCAGCTCACCCCTCCCCCCAGATGGCTACACCTTC.

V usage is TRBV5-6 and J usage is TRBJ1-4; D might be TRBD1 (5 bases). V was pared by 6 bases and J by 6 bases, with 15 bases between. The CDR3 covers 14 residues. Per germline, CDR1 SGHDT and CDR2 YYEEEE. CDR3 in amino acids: CASTLGGLDEKLFF. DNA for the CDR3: TGTGCCAGCACCCTCGGGGGATTGGATGAAAAACTGTTTTTT.

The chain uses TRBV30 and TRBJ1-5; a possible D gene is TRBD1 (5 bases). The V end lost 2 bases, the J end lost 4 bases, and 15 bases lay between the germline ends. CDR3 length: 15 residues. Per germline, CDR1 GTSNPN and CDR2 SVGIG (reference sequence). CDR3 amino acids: CAWSPGEGGNQPQHF. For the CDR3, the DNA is TGTGCCTGGAGTCCGGGGGAGGGAGGGAATCAGCCCCAGCATTTT.

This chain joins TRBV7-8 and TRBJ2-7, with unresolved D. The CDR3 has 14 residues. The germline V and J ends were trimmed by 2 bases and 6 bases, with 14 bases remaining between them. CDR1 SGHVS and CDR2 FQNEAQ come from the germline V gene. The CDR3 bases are TGTGCCAGCAGCTTAAGGAGCAAGGATCTCGAGCAGTACTTC. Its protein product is CASSLRSKDLEQYF.

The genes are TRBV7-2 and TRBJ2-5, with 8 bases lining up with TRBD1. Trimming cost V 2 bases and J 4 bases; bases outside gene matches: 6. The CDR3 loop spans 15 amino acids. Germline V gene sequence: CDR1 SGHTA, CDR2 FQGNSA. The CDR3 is CASSLYAGGAETQYF. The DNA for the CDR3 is TGTGCCAGCAGCTTATATGCAGGGGGCGCAGAGACCCAGTACTTC.

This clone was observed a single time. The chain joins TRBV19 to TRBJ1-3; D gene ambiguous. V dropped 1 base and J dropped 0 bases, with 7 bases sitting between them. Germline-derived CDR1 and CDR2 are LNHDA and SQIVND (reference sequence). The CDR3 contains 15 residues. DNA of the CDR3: TGTGCCAGTAGTATAGGGGCGAGCTCTGGAAACACCATATATTTT. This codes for CASSIGASSGNTIYF.

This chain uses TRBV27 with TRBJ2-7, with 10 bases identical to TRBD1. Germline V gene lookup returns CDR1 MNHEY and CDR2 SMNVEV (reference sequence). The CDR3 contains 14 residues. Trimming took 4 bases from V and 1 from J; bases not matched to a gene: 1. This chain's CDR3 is CASSSGQGSYEQYF. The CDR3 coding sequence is TGTGCCAGCAGTTCGGGACAGGGGTCCTACGAGCAGTACTTC.

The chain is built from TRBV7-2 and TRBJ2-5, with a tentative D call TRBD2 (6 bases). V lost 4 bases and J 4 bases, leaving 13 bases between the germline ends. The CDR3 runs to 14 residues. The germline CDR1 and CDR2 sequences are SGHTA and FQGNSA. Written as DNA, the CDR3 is TGTGCCAGCAGCTCCTACGGGGGAGGAGAGACCCAGTACTTC. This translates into CASSSYGGGETQYF.

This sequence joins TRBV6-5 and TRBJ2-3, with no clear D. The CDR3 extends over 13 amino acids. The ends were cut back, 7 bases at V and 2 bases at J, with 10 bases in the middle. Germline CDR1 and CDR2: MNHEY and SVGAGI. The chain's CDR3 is CASTSGITDTQYF. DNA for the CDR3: TGTGCCAGCACCTCGGGTATCACAGATACGCAGTATTTT.

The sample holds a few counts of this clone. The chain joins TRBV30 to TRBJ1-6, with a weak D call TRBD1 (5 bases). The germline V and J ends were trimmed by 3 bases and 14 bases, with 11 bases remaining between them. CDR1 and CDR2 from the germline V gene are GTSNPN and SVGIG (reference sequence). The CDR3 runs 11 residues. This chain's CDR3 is CAWSPGGALHF. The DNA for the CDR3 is TGTGCCTGGAGCCCCGGAGGGGCCCTCCACTTT.

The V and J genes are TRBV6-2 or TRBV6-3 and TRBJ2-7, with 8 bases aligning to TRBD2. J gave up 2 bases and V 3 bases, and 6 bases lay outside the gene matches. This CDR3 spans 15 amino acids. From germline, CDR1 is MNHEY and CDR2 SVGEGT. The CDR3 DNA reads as TGTGCCAGCAGTTATAACGGGAGGGTCCCCTACGAGCAGTACTTC. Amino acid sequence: CASSYNGRVPYEQYF.

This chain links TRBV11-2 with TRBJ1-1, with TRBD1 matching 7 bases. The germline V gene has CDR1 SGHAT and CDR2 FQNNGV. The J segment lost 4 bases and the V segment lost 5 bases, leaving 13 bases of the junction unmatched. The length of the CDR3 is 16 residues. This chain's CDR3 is CASSGYPGTAVTEAFF. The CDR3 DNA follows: TGTGCCAGCAGCGGCTACCCCGGGACAGCTGTCACTGAAGCTTTCTTT.

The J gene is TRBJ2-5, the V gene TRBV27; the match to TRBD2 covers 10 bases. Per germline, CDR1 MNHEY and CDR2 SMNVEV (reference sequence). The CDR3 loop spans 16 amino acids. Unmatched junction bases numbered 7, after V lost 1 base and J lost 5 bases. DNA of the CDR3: TGTGCCAGCAGTTTATTTAGGACTAGCGGTTTGGAGACCCAGTACTTC. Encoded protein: CASSLFRTSGLETQYF.

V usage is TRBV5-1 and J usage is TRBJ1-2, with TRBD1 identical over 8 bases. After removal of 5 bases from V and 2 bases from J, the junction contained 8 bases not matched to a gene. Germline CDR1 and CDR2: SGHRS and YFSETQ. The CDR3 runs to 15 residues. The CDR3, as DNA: TGCGCCAGCAGATTAGGGACAGGTCAAAACTATGGCTACACCTTC. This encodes CASRLGTGQNYGYTF.

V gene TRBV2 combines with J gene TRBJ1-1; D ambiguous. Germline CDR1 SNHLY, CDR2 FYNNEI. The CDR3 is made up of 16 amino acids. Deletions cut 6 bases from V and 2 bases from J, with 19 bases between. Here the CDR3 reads CASRLSLGQINTEAFF. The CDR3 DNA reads TGTGCCAGCAGGCTTAGTCTTGGGCAGATTAACACTGAAGCTTTCTTT.

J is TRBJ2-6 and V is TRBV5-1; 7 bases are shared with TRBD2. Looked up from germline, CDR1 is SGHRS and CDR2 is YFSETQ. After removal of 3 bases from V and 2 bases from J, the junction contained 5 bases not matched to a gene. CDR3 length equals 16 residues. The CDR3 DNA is TGCGCCAGCAGCTCTTATACTAGCGCTGGGGCCAACGTCCTGACTTTC. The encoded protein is CASSSYTSAGANVLTF.

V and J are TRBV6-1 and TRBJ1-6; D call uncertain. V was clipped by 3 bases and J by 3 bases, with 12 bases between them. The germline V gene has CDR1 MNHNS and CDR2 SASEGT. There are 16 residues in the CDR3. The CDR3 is CASSDQLTNYNSPLHF. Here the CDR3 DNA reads TGTGCCAGCAGTGACCAGCTGACTAACTATAATTCACCCCTCCACTTT.

The CDR3 reads CASSKGMDRGRGNEQFF. Written as DNA, the CDR3 is TGTGCCAGCAGCAAAGGCATGGACAGGGGGCGAGGCAATGAGCAGTTCTTC. The genes are TRBV21-1 and TRBJ2-1; no DNA check was done on the table's D call, TRBD1. TRBV21-1 is an annotated pseudogene. This CDR3 is 17 amino acids long.

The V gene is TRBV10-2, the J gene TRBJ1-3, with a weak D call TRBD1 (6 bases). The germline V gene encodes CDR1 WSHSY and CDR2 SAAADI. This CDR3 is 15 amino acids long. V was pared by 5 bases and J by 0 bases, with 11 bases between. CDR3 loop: CASSPADSSGNTIYF. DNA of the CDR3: TGCGCCAGCAGTCCCGCGGACAGCTCTGGAAACACCATATATTTT.

CDR3 in amino acids: CATSDPGSGGFYNEQFF. CDR3 bases: TGTGCCACCAGTGACCCCGGGAGCGGGGGATTCTACAATGAGCAGTTCTTC. The chain links TRBV24-1 to TRBJ2-1; TRBD2 aligns across 8 bases. V shed 4 bases, J shed 3 bases, and the junction held 10 bases outside the gene matches. CDR1 KGHDR and CDR2 SFDVKD come from the germline V gene. This CDR3 has 17 amino acids.

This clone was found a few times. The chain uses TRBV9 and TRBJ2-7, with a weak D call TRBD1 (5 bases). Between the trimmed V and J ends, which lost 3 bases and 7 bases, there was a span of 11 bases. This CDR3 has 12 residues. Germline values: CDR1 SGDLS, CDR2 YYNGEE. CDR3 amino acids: CASSEPGREQYF. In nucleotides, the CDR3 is TGTGCCAGCAGCGAGCCAGGGCGGGAGCAGTACTTC. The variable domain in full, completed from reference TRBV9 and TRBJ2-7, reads DSGVTQTPKHLITATGQRVTLRCSPRSGDLSVYWYQQSLDQGLQFLIQYYNGEERAKGNILERFSAQQFPDLHSELNLSSLELGDSALYFCASSEPGREQYFGPGTRLTVT.

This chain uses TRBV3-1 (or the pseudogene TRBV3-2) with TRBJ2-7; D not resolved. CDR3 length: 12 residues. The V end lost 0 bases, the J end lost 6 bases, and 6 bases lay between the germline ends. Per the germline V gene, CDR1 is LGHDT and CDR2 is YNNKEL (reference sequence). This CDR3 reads CASSQEAGEQYF. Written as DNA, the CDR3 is TGTGCCAGCAGCCAAGAGGCTGGCGAGCAGTACTTC.

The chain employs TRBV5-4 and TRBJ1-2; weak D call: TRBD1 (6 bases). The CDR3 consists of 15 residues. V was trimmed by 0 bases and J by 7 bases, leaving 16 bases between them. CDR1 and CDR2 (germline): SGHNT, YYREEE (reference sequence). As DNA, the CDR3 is TGTGCCAGCAGCTTGGACCTCCGGGGGGCTAGTGGCTACACCTTC. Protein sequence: CASSLDLRGASGYTF.

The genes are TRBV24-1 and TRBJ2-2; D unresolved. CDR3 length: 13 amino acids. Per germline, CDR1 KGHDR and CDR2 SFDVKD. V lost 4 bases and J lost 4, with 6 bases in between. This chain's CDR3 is CATSEPVTGELFF. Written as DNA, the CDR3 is TGTGCCACCAGTGAACCAGTCACCGGGGAGCTGTTTTTT.